The 7 T cell receptor beta chains below all came from one sample that was sequenced in a study of response to subunit inactivated influenza vaccine. TCRdb re-derived calls from the RT-PCR reads in MiXCR, one entry per CDR3 protein. The sample records roughly 760,000 distinct CDR3 sequences, 21% being singletons. The sequenced sample was PBMCs from blood, obtained roughly 5 days after vaccination. The receptors were sampled from a man aged 50 to 60 who received an inactivated influenza vaccine.

This clonotype was seen more than once but under ten times. The genes are TRBV6-1 and TRBJ1-6, with D perhaps TRBD1 (6 bases). Germline CDR1 reads MNHNS; CDR2 reads SASEGT. With 5 bases removed from V and 10 bases from J, the gap between germline ends came to 15 bases. The CDR3 length is 14 residues. The CDR3 protein is CASSPTPGDSPLHF. As DNA, the CDR3 is TGTGCCAGCAGTCCAACGCCAGGGGACTCACCCCTCCACTTT.

The chain joins TRBV24-1 to TRBJ2-7; tentatively, D is TRBD1 (6 bases). V lost 3 bases and J lost 5, with 10 bases in between. Germline V gene data show CDR1 as KGHDR and CDR2 as SFDVKD. This CDR3 region has 13 residues. The CDR3: CATSDDNRDEQYF. The CDR3 DNA is TGTGCCACCAGTGATGACAACAGGGACGAGCAGTACTTC.

This clonotype was observed a few times. The junction differs from germline at one of its ends, possibly a read error. The rearrangement uses TRBV28 and TRBJ1-1, with 10 bases lining up with TRBD1. This CDR3 spans 16 amino acids. Germline V gives CDR1 MDHEN, CDR2 SYDVKM. This chain's CDR3 is CASSLTPGTGDTEAFF. CDR3 nucleotide sequence: TGTGCCAGCAGTCTAACACCCGGGACAGGGGACACCGAAGCTTTCTTT.

This clonotype was detected ten times or more. V gene TRBV29-1 combines with J gene TRBJ2-7; 10 bases agree with TRBD2. Germline V gives CDR1 SQVTM, CDR2 ANQGSEA. The CDR3 loop spans 14 amino acids. J lost 0 bases, V lost 1 base, and 0 bases had no gene match. CDR3 sequence (DNA): TGCAGCGTTGAAGCTAGCGGGAGCTCCTACGAGCAGTACTTC. Encoded protein: CSVEASGSSYEQYF.

The chain links TRBV5-1 to TRBJ1-1; maybe TRBD1 (5 bases). The CDR3 length is 14 residues. Trimming removed 0 bases from V and 6 bases from J, with 12 bases in between. Germline-derived CDR1 and CDR2 are SGHRS and YFSETQ. The CDR3 nucleotides are TGCGCCAGCAGCTTGGCCCGGGGGTCCCCTGAAGCTTTCTTT. This encodes CASSLARGSPEAFF.

This clonotype was seen more than once but under ten times. This chain uses TRBV10-3 with TRBJ1-1; D remains unclear. The CDR3 sequence is 12 residues long. CDR1 ENHRY and CDR2 SYGVKD come from the germline V gene. Deletions cut 6 bases from V and 6 bases from J, with 11 bases between. Here the CDR3 DNA reads TGTGCCATCAGCCCGACTCCCCCTGAAGCTTTCTTT. Its protein product is CAISPTPPEAFF.

This clonotype has more than one count but fewer than ten. The V call is TRBV29-1, the J call TRBJ2-7; D may match TRBD1 or TRBD2 (6 bases each). This CDR3 has 15 amino acids. From germline, CDR1 is SQVTM and CDR2 ANQGSEA. Trimming removed 4 bases from V and 2 bases from J, with 18 bases in between. CDR3 protein: CSVAGPKGGTYEQYF. Written as DNA, the CDR3 is TGCAGCGTTGCAGGCCCGAAGGGGGGAACCTACGAGCAGTACTTC.